This passage covers 21 T cell receptor beta chains from one sample sequenced in a study of radiotherapy plus CTLA-4 blockade in lung cancer. Sequenced by immunoSEQ multiplex PCR; TCRdb stores in-frame clones only, minus some. The sample has around 100,000 clones, 70% to 85% seen once. This specimen consisted of peripheral blood, obtained from a patient treated with radiotherapy plus ipilimumab. These receptor sequences come from a human donor with non-small cell lung cancer that progressed on radiotherapy plus ipilimumab. Some clones in this sample may be carry-over from other donors' samples.

As concerns this clone: A read error may account for a junction end that differs from germline. This chain connects TRBV5-6 to TRBJ1-2, with a weak D call TRBD1 (6 bases). This CDR3 has 15 amino acids. Per germline, CDR1 SGHDT and CDR2 YYEEEE. CDR3 loop: CASSLSGVGNYGHTF. Here the CDR3 DNA reads TGTGCCAGCAGCTTGTCAGGGGTCGGTAACTATGGCCACACCTTC.

About this clone itself: The junction departs from the called germline gene at one end, perhaps through a read error. The rearrangement links TRBV7-7 to TRBJ2-2; 7 bases map to TRBD1. The germline V gene has CDR1 SSHAT and CDR2 FNYEAQ (reference sequence). There are 15 residues in the CDR3. The CDR3 protein is CASSLGTAGTGELFF. The CDR3 DNA follows: TGTGCTAGCAGCTTAGGGACAGCCGGCACCGGGGAGCTGTTTTTT.

CDR3: CASRTYGGAEETQYF. The CDR3, as DNA: TGCGCCAGCCGGACCTACGGGGGGGCAGAAGAGACCCAGTACTTC. The chain is built from TRBV5-1 and TRBJ2-5; TRBD2 agrees at 8 bases. V was clipped by 7 bases and J by 3 bases; unmatched bases: 11. The CDR3 covers 15 residues. Germline V gene sequence: CDR1 SGHRS, CDR2 YFSETQ.

The chain joins TRBV7-3 to TRBJ2-1; 7 bases fit TRBD1. Per germline, CDR1 SGHTA and CDR2 FQGTGA. The CDR3 covers 18 residues. V shed 2 bases, J shed 7 bases, and the junction held 17 bases outside the gene matches. CDR3 in amino acids: CASSLVSGGQGVRNEQFF. Here the CDR3 DNA reads TGTGCCAGCAGCTTAGTTTCAGGTGGGCAGGGGGTTCGGAATGAGCAGTTCTTC.

This rearrangement joins TRBV11-3 to TRBJ2-5; maybe TRBD1 (5 bases). V lost 1 base, J lost 4 bases, and 7 bases lay in between. The CDR3 totals 13 residues. The V gene's germline CDR1 is SGHNT and CDR2 YENEEA. The CDR3 reads CASSLGQPETQYF. CDR3 DNA sequence: TGTGCCAGCAGCTTAGGACAGCCAGAGACCCAGTACTTC.

The count of this clone is one. The genes are TRBV29-1 and TRBJ1-1, with D possibly TRBD1 on 5 matching bases. The CDR3 is 13 residues long. CDR1 is SQVTM and CDR2 is ANQGSEA in the germline V gene. V was trimmed by 3 bases and J by 4 bases, leaving 12 bases between them. CDR3 region: CSVEGWGGTEAFF. As DNA, the CDR3 is TGCAGCGTTGAGGGGTGGGGGGGCACTGAAGCTTTCTTT.

This chain joins TRBV18 and TRBJ2-2; TRBD1 aligns across 7 bases. Germline V CDR1 and CDR2: KGHSH, LQKENI. Trimming took 4 bases from V and 0 from J; bases not matched to a gene: 5. The CDR3 totals 16 residues. The CDR3 DNA reads TGTGCCAGCTCACGAGGGCAGGGGGCGAACACCGGGGAGCTGTTTTTT. Its translation: CASSRGQGANTGELFF.

The chain links TRBV6-4 to TRBJ2-3, with TRBD2 identical over 9 bases. CDR1 is MRHNA, CDR2 SNTAGT, per germline. V lost 5 bases and J lost 7; bases outside the gene matches: 13. CDR3 length equals 16 residues. CDR3 nucleotides: TGTGCCAGCAGTCCCCAGCGGGGGGCCCGGGGGAATACGCAGTATTTT. Translated: CASSPQRGARGNTQYF.

The chain couples TRBV11-2 to TRBJ2-3; D unclear. The CDR3 sequence is 11 residues long. Trimming cost V 2 bases and J 3 bases, with 0 bases left between them. The germline V gene has CDR1 SGHAT and CDR2 FQNNGV. CDR3 sequence: CASSLTDTQYF. CDR3 DNA: TGTGCCAGCAGCTTAACAGATACGCAGTATTTT.

The chain couples TRBV7-2 to TRBJ2-5; 12 nucleotides align to TRBD2. Germline CDR1 reads SGHTA; CDR2 reads FQGNSA. Unmatched junction bases numbered 4, after V lost 4 bases and J lost 1 base. CDR3 length: 16 residues. The CDR3 DNA reads as TGTGCCAGCAGCTCCTCTAGCGGGGGGGGCCAAGAGACCCAGTACTTC. Its translation is CASSSSSGGGQETQYF. The full variable domain, in which reference TRBV7-2 and TRBJ2-5 provide the parts outside the CDR3, is GAGVSQSPSNKVTEKGKDVELRCDPISGHTALYWYRQSLGQGLEFLIYFQGNSAPDKSGLPSDRFSAERTGGSVSTLTIQRTQQEDSAVYLCASSSSSGGGQETQYFGPGTRLLVL.

The rearrangement uses TRBV6-4 and TRBJ2-5; D gene unclear. Germline lookup yields CDR1 MRHNA and CDR2 SNTAGT. V lost 0 bases to trimming and J lost 7 bases, with 9 bases between them. CDR3 length: 13 residues. The chain's CDR3 is CASSDSPWGTQYF. The CDR3 coding sequence is TGTGCCAGCAGTGACTCCCCCTGGGGGACCCAGTACTTC.

This clone appeared once. The rearrangement links TRBV7-8 to TRBJ2-5; TRBD2 matches at 14 bases. This CDR3 region has 16 residues. The ends lost 4 bases at V and 4 bases at J; junction bases unmatched: 5. The germline CDR1 and CDR2 sequences are SGHVS and FQNEAQ. CDR3 sequence reads: CASSWPGLAGAETQYF. Here the CDR3 DNA reads TGTGCCAGCAGCTGGCCGGGACTAGCGGGGGCAGAGACCCAGTACTTC.

The genes are TRBV10-3 and TRBJ1-1, with a weak D call TRBD1 (5 bases). CDR1 and CDR2 from the germline V gene are ENHRY and SYGVKD. V was trimmed by 2 bases and J by 1 base, leaving 11 bases between them. This CDR3 comprises 15 residues. The CDR3 coding sequence is TGTGCCATCAGTGAGGCGGGACTTGGGAACACTGAAGCTTTCTTT. It codes for CAISEAGLGNTEAFF.

The chain links TRBV9 to TRBJ2-5; D possibly corresponds to TRBD2 (5 bases). Looked up from germline, CDR1 is SGDLS and CDR2 is YYNGEE. V shed 0 bases and J shed 5 bases, with 11 bases lying between them. This CDR3 has 14 residues. The CDR3 region is CASSVGPGSETQYF. The CDR3 DNA reads TGTGCCAGCAGCGTAGGCCCGGGGAGCGAGACCCAGTACTTC.

CDR3 loop: CASSLGFSGRVTYEQYF. The CDR3 DNA reads as TGCGCCAGCAGCTTGGGATTTTCTGGCAGAGTCACCTACGAGCAGTACTTC. The V call is TRBV5-1, the J call TRBJ2-7; D uncertain. V lost 0 bases, J lost 2 bases, and 18 bases lay in between. This CDR3 spans 17 amino acids. CDR1 and CDR2 (germline): SGHRS, YFSETQ.

The rearrangement uses TRBV4-3 and TRBJ1-3; unclear D gene. V lost 4 bases and J lost 2, with 12 bases in between. Germline loops: CDR1 LGHNA, CDR2 YSLEER. CDR3 length: 15 residues. DNA for the CDR3: TGCGCCAGCAGCCGGGCGACGCTAGCTGGAAACACCATATATTTT. Translation gives CASSRATLAGNTIYF.

The CDR3 is CAAGLRETQYF. In DNA, the CDR3 is TGTGCCGCCGGTCTGCGAGAGACCCAGTACTTC. The chain links TRBV7-2 to TRBJ2-5; D gene unclear. The CDR3 loop spans 11 amino acids. Per the germline V gene, CDR1 is SGHTA and CDR2 is FQGNSA. Trimming removed 11 bases from V and 4 bases from J, with 11 bases in between.

The V and J genes are TRBV7-3 and TRBJ2-1; 11 bases match TRBD1. Germline trimming cut 5 bases from V and 8 bases from J; bases unmatched to any gene: 8. Germline lookup yields CDR1 SGHTA and CDR2 FQGTGA. This CDR3 spans 15 amino acids. For the CDR3, the DNA is TGTGCCAGCAGCGGACAGGGGGCAATTACCGATGAGCAGTTCTTC. Residues: CASSGQGAITDEQFF.

The genes are TRBV15 and TRBJ2-3, with 9 bases that match TRBD2. J lost 2 bases, V lost 5 bases, and 8 bases had no gene match. The CDR3 covers 16 residues. Germline V gene lookup returns CDR1 LNHNV and CDR2 YYDKDF (reference sequence). CDR3 coding DNA: TGTGCCACCAGCCAGCGGCGGGGGGGATACACAGATACGCAGTATTTT. Protein sequence: CATSQRRGGYTDTQYF.

This rearrangement joins TRBV11-1 to TRBJ2-7, with 7 bases fitting TRBD2. Germline trimming cut 5 bases from V and 0 bases from J; bases unmatched to any gene: 10. Germline V gene data show CDR1 as SGHAT and CDR2 as FQDESV (reference sequence). The CDR3 is 16 amino acids. The CDR3 is CASSDDMGGSSYEQYF. CDR3 DNA: TGTGCCAGCAGCGACGACATGGGAGGGAGCTCCTACGAGCAGTACTTC.

This clone was seen a handful of times. This sequence joins TRBV5-1 and TRBJ1-4; 10 bases line up with TRBD1. The J segment lost 8 bases and the V segment lost 0 bases, leaving 1 base of the junction unmatched. The CDR3 is made up of 14 amino acids. Germline CDR1 SGHRS, CDR2 YFSETQ. DNA of the CDR3: TGCGCCAGCAGCTTGGGGACAGGGGGAGAAAAACTGTTTTTT. Protein: CASSLGTGGEKLFF.